This T cell receptor (beta chain) was documented in a study of radiation and T cells in renal cell carcinoma. Overall study findings and caveats: Top tumor clonotypes rose in blood 2 weeks post-radiation, then contracted.

Comment on this clone: Its matching antigen is unknown.

Regarding time point: baseline pretreatment blood. Indicated treatment: 15 Gy SBRT to primary tumor, nephrectomy 4 weeks later. Trimming stripped 1 base from V and 5 bases from J, with 5 bases between. Germline V gives CDR1 SNHLY, CDR2 FYNNEI. This CDR3 comprises 12 residues. Using immunoSEQ multiplex PCR, the repertoire was profiled, and TCRdb retains in-frame clones only, with some absent. The data show about 49,000 clones, 83% seen once. The sample in question was blood, obtained from a patient whose treatment included radiotherapy and nephrectomy. The sequence derives from a woman aged 70 to 79 with renal cell carcinoma. The genes are TRBV2 and TRBJ2-5, with D unresolved. The chain's CDR3 is CASSEGDETQYF. CDR3 nucleotide sequence: TGTGCCAGCAGTGAAGGGGATGAGACCCAGTACTTC. The entire variable domain, with the rest obtained from reference TRBV2 and TRBJ2-5, is as follows: EPEVTQTPSHQVTQMGQEVILRCVPISNHLYFYWYRQILGQKVEFLVSFYNNEISEKSEIFDDQFSVERPDGSNFTLKIRSTKLEDSAMYFCASSEGDETQYFGPGTRLLVL.